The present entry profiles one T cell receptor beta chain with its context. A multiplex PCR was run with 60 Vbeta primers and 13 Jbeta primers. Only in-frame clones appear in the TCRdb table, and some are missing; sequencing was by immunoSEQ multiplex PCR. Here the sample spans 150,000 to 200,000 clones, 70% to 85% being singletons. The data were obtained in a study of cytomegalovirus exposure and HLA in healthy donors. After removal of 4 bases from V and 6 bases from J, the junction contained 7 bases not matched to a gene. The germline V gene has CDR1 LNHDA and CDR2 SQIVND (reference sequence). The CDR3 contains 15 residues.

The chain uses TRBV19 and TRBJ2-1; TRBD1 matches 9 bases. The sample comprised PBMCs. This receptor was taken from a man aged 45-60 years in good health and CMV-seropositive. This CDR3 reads CASSRGQGRGNEQFF. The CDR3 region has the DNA TGTGCCAGTAGTAGGGGACAGGGAAGGGGCAATGAGCAGTTCTTC. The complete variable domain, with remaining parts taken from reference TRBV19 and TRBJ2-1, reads DGGITQSPKYLFRKEGQNVTLSCEQNLNHDAMYWYRQDPGQGLRLIYYSQIVNDFQKGDIAEGYSVSREKKESFPLTVTSAQKNPTAFYLCASSRGQGRGNEQFFGPGTRLTVL.